Included here is one T cell receptor (beta chain) sequence, with context. Measured with immunoSEQ multiplex PCR; TCRdb has only the in-frame clones, and not every one. This sample has approximately 660,000 clones; over 75% occur once, and the top ten carry around 0.0099%. This entry comes from a study of shared T cell receptors in the human thymus. The ends were cut back, 5 bases at V and 9 bases at J, with 11 bases in the middle. Germline V gene sequence: CDR1 DFQATT, CDR2 SNEGSKA (reference sequence). The CDR3 covers 11 residues. These data also formed part of another study, on human thymus T cells. That source reports: Those donating were healthy Finnish infants in corrective surgery for congenital heart defects. Corrective cardiac operations yielded the resected thymus tissue. It looked as if thymic and blood repertoires used V and J genes in a biased way. What related research reported was that thymic repertoires overlapped highly among unrelated individuals.

The chain employs TRBV20-1 and TRBJ1-5, with D unclear. Sequenced: thymocytes. The clonotype was recovered from a boy in the first two years of life with a congenital heart defect. The CDR3 coding sequence is TGCAGTGCTGCCAGCCGGGGGCCCCAGCATTTT. Amino acids: CSAASRGPQHF.